The 19 T cell receptor beta chains below all came from one sample that was sequenced in a study of identical twins. MiXCR, applied by TCRdb to the 5' RACE reads, yields one record per CDR3 protein. The data hold around 240,000 distinct CDR3 sequences, with roughly 7% observed a single time. These data were likewise used in another study, on yellow fever vaccine responses in identical twins.

Input material: memory (CD45RO+) T cells sorted from blood. The receptors come from a woman younger than 35 in good health.

This clonotype turned up a few times. The chain recombines TRBV20-1 with TRBJ1-1, with TRBD1 identical over 12 bases. Trimming at V came to 0 bases and at J to 1 base, leaving 9 bases not matched to a gene. Germline CDR1 DFQATT, CDR2 SNEGSKA (reference sequence). CDR3 length: 18 residues. CDR3 in DNA: TGCAGTGCTAGAGAACGGGACAGGGGGCGCGGGGGGAACACTGAAGCTTTCTTT. This sequence encodes CSARERDRGRGGNTEAFF.

This chain connects TRBV6-1 to TRBJ2-7; 11 nucleotides agree with TRBD2. Germline-derived CDR1 and CDR2 are MNHNS and SASEGT. The CDR3 sequence is 16 residues long. With V trimmed by 5 bases and J by 3 bases, 9 bases remained unmatched. The CDR3 is CASSQTRLAGFYEQYF. As DNA, the CDR3 is TGTGCCAGCAGTCAAACCCGACTAGCGGGATTCTACGAGCAGTACTTC.

This clonotype was picked up a small number of times. V usage is TRBV6-1 and J usage is TRBJ2-1; 7 bases are a match to TRBD2. This CDR3 contains 13 residues. The junction had 6 bases not matched to a gene; V was cut back by 6 bases and J by 7 bases. CDR1 and CDR2 (germline): MNHNS, SASEGT. The CDR3, as DNA: TGTGCCAGCAGCCGGGACTACCGAAATGAGCAGTTCTTC. Encoded protein: CASSRDYRNEQFF.

This clonotype was seen only a few times. The genes are TRBV24-1 and TRBJ2-3, with 7 bases fitting TRBD2. V trimming: 3 bases; J trimming: 2 bases; junction bases outside the gene matches: 7. The CDR3 sequence is 16 residues long. Germline CDR1 reads KGHDR; CDR2 reads SFDVKD. The CDR3 DNA sequence: TGTGCCACCAGTGATCAAACCGGGAGGACCACAGATACGCAGTATTTT. Its translation is CATSDQTGRTTDTQYF.

In this sample, this clonotype turned up a few times. The chain links TRBV24-1 to TRBJ1-2, with D possibly being TRBD1 (6 bases). The CDR3 is 14 residues long. The germline V gene has CDR1 KGHDR and CDR2 SFDVKD. V was cut by 4 bases and J by 4 bases, with 12 bases left in between. This CDR3 is CATSESGTRYGYTF. CDR3 nucleotides: TGTGCCACCAGTGAATCCGGGACACGCTATGGCTACACCTTC.

This sequence joins TRBV20-1 and TRBJ2-7, with unresolved D. Germline V gene sequence: CDR1 DFQATT, CDR2 SNEGSKA (reference sequence). The CDR3 extends over 13 amino acids. V was cut by 1 base and J by 3 bases, with 10 bases left in between. CDR3 residues: CSARGSLDYEQYV. The CDR3 DNA sequence: TGCAGTGCTAGAGGAAGTCTAGACTACGAGCAGTACGTC.

The sample holds a few counts of this clonotype. The CDR3 region is CASSHNAGAGGYTF. The CDR3 DNA follows: TGTGCCAGCAGCCATAACGCGGGCGCAGGGGGCTACACCTTC. The rearrangement links TRBV14 to TRBJ1-2; D is possibly TRBD1 (5 bases). CDR1 is SGHDN and CDR2 is FVKESK in the germline V gene. The CDR3 length is 14 residues. V gave up 3 bases and J gave up 8 bases, with 16 bases separating them.

There are a few counts of this clonotype. The chain recombines TRBV5-1 with TRBJ2-5; D is unresolved. Trimming left V 0 bases short and J 3 bases short, with 12 bases between. Germline V gene lookup returns CDR1 SGHRS and CDR2 YFSETQ. The CDR3 covers 15 residues. The CDR3 region has the DNA TGCGCCAGCAGCTTGGCCCCGGCAGGAGAAGAGACCCAGTACTTC. Translation gives CASSLAPAGEETQYF.

This clonotype was recorded once. For the CDR3, the DNA is TGTGCCAGCAGTTACCTTTGGACAGATAGCAATCAGCCCCAGCATTTT. This gives the protein CASSYLWTDSNQPQHF. This chain links TRBV6-5 with TRBJ1-5; a weak D match, TRBD1 (6 bases). The germline CDR1 and CDR2 sequences are MNHEY and SVGAGI. Between the trimmed V and J ends, which lost 2 bases and 0 bases, there was a span of 11 bases. The CDR3 is made up of 16 amino acids.

The chain joins TRBV2 to TRBJ1-2; 7 bases are shared with TRBD1. Germline V gene lookup returns CDR1 SNHLY and CDR2 FYNNEI. The CDR3 loop spans 13 amino acids. The V and J ends lost 6 bases and 1 base, in that order; junction bases with no gene match: 2. The CDR3 DNA follows: TGTGCCAGCAGGGGGACAGTTAACTATGGCTACACCTTC. Its protein product is CASRGTVNYGYTF.

This clonotype was counted many times. This sequence joins TRBV5-1 and TRBJ1-5, with a weak D call TRBD1 (6 bases). The CDR3 has 15 residues. CDR1 and CDR2 (germline): SGHRS, YFSETQ. Trimming shortened V by 0 bases and J by 3 bases, and 10 bases separated the two germline ends. The CDR3 sequence: CASSLEGGPNQPQHF. In DNA form, the CDR3 reads TGCGCCAGCAGCTTGGAAGGGGGGCCCAATCAGCCCCAGCATTTT.

This clonotype has just a few counts. The genes are TRBV10-3 and TRBJ2-1, with 10 bases fitting TRBD1. CDR1 and CDR2 from the germline V gene are ENHRY and SYGVKD. The CDR3 totals 14 residues. Trimming removed 8 bases from V and 7 bases from J; junction bases left unmatched: 8. CDR3 residues: CAIEPGQGSNEQFF. CDR3 DNA: TGTGCCATCGAACCGGGACAGGGGTCGAATGAGCAGTTCTTC.

The genes are TRBV5-1 and TRBJ2-7, with TRBD1 identical over 7 bases. Germline CDR1 and CDR2: SGHRS and YFSETQ. This CDR3 has 15 residues. V trimming: 2 bases; J trimming: 3 bases; junction bases outside the gene matches: 8. The CDR3: CASSLHRGARYEQYF. For the CDR3, the DNA is TGCGCCAGCAGCTTACACAGGGGAGCTCGCTACGAGCAGTACTTC.

The sample holds many counts of this clonotype. The chain is built from TRBV3-1 and TRBJ2-2; no reliable D call. Trimming took 4 bases from V and 6 from J, leaving 9 bases between them. Germline CDR1 reads LGHDT; CDR2 reads YNNKEL (reference sequence). CDR3 size: 13 residues. CDR3 region: CASSPDGSGELFF. The CDR3 region has the DNA TGTGCCAGCAGCCCGGACGGATCCGGGGAGCTGTTTTTT.

This clonotype was seen at least ten times. The chain uses TRBV5-1 and TRBJ1-3; no definite D call. Germline lookup yields CDR1 SGHRS and CDR2 YFSETQ. The CDR3 has 11 residues. Trimming cost V 3 bases and J 13 bases, with 11 bases left between them. The CDR3 sequence is CASSSNEGIYF. The DNA for the CDR3 is TGCGCCAGCAGCTCCAACGAAGGAATATATTTT.

The table lists this clonotype with a few counts. CDR3: CASRDRQTSGNTIYF. DNA of the CDR3: TGTGCCAGCAGGGACAGACAAACCTCTGGAAACACCATATATTTT. J is TRBJ1-3 and V is TRBV6-1; a possible D gene is TRBD1 (6 bases). This CDR3 region has 15 residues. From germline, CDR1 is MNHNS and CDR2 SASEGT. Trimming stripped 6 bases from V and 0 bases from J, with 12 bases between.

This clonotype was picked up many times. This rearrangement joins TRBV5-6 to TRBJ2-7; tentatively, D is TRBD1 or TRBD2 (5 bases each). This CDR3 contains 13 residues. V lost 4 bases and J 3 bases, leaving 11 bases between the germline ends. Per the germline V gene, CDR1 is SGHDT and CDR2 is YYEEEE. CDR3 DNA: TGTGCCAGCAGCATGGGACGGGTCTACGAGCAGTACTTC. It is translated as CASSMGRVYEQYF.

This clonotype has at least ten counts. This sequence joins TRBV2 and TRBJ2-7, with TRBD2 matching over 10 bases. This CDR3 has 16 residues. Germline V lookup: CDR1 SNHLY, CDR2 FYNNEI. Trimming removed 5 bases from V and 5 bases from J; junction bases left unmatched: 12. The CDR3 reads CASSFTSGMERDEQYF. The CDR3 DNA reads TGTGCCAGCAGTTTCACTAGCGGGATGGAACGAGACGAGCAGTACTTC.

This clonotype was found many times. J is TRBJ2-5 and V is TRBV3-1; 10 bases are a match to TRBD1. CDR1 LGHDT and CDR2 YNNKEL come from the germline V gene (reference sequence). The V gene end was trimmed by 3 bases and the J gene end by 6 bases; junction bases not matched to a gene: 4. The CDR3 has 14 residues. CDR3 nucleotides: TGTGCCAGCAGCCAGACAGGGGGCGCGAAGACCCAGTACTTC. Its protein product is CASSQTGGAKTQYF.